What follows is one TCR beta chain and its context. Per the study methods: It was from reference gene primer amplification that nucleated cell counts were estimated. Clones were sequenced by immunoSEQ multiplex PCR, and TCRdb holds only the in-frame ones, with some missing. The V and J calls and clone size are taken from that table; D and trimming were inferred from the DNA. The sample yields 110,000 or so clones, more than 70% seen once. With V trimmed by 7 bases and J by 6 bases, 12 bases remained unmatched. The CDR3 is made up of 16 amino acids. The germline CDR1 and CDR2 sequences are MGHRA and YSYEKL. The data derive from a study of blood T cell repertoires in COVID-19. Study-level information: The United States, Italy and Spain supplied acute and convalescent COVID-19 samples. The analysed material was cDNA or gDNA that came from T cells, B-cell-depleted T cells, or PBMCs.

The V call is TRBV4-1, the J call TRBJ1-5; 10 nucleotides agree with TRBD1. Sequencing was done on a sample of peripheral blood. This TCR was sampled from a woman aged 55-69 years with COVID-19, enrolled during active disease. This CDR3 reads CASTPQGQGVGQPQHF. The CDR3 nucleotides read TGCGCCAGCACCCCCCAAGGACAGGGGGTGGGTCAGCCCCAGCATTTT.